The 25 T cell receptor beta chains given below trace back to one sample, sequenced in a study of CD4+ T cells in melanoma. Only in-frame clones appear in the TCRdb table, and some are missing; sequencing was by immunoSEQ multiplex PCR. The sample contains some 110,000 clones, 92% of which appear only once. Sequenced material: peripheral blood. These receptors came from a human donor with melanoma.

V and J are TRBV7-8 and TRBJ2-7; D is uncertain. The V end was cut by 5 bases, the J end by 3 bases, with 17 bases between. Germline V gene data show CDR1 as SGHVS and CDR2 as FQNEAQ. The CDR3 sequence is 15 residues long. CDR3 in DNA: TGTGCCAGCAGCCCCAGCGCAGGAGCCCTCTACGAGCAGTACTTC. This encodes CASSPSAGALYEQYF. The full variable domain, rest sourced from reference TRBV7-8 and TRBJ2-7, is GAGVSQSPRYKVAKRGQDVALRCDPISGHVSLFWYQQALGQGPEFLTYFQNEAQLDKSGLPSDRFFAERPEGSVSTLKIQRTQQEDSAVYLCASSPSAGALYEQYFGPGTRLTVT.

The CDR3 protein is CASSLLVASYEQYF. The DNA for the CDR3 is TGTGCCAGCAGCTTACTCGTGGCCTCCTACGAGCAGTACTTC. The rearrangement uses TRBV7-2 and TRBJ2-7; D is ambiguous. Germline CDR1 SGHTA, CDR2 FQGNSA. V lost 2 bases to trimming and J lost 0 bases, with 8 bases between them. The CDR3 has 14 amino acids.

The rearrangement uses TRBV28 and TRBJ2-2, with TRBD1 identical over 9 bases. This CDR3 contains 16 residues. Trimming took 2 bases from V and 6 from J; bases not matched to a gene: 7. Germline V CDR1 and CDR2: MDHEN, SYDVKM. The CDR3 bases are TGTGCCAGCAGTTTAACAGGGGGCGTGGGGTCCGGGGAGCTGTTTTTT. This sequence encodes CASSLTGGVGSGELFF.

The V and J genes are TRBV11-2 and TRBJ2-5, with 7 bases fitting TRBD1. Losses at the gene ends were 0 bases for V and 6 bases for J; bases not matched to a gene: 7. Germline CDR1 is SGHAT and CDR2 is FQNNGV. The CDR3 length is 15 residues. Here the CDR3 DNA reads TGTGCCAGCAGCTTAGACCCCGGACAGGACAAGACCCAGTACTTC. Its translation is CASSLDPGQDKTQYF.

This clone was counted once. V usage is TRBV2 and J usage is TRBJ2-1; tentatively, D is TRBD1 or TRBD2 (5 bases each). This CDR3 spans 11 amino acids. The germline V gene has CDR1 SNHLY and CDR2 FYNNEI. Trimming stripped 11 bases from V and 0 bases from J, with 5 bases between. This chain's CDR3 is CAGGSYNEQFF. CDR3 nucleotide sequence: TGTGCCGGGGGCTCCTACAATGAGCAGTTCTTC.

The chain recombines TRBV6-5 with TRBJ2-7; no definite D call. This CDR3 is built from 11 residues. The germline CDR1 and CDR2 sequences are MNHEY and SVGAGI. The germline V and J ends were trimmed by 8 bases and 3 bases, with 8 bases remaining between them. The CDR3 protein is CASVVSYEQYF. The CDR3 coding sequence is TGTGCCAGCGTGGTCAGCTACGAGCAGTACTTC.

The chain joins TRBV19 to TRBJ2-3; D call uncertain. Deletions cut 3 bases from V and 2 bases from J, with 9 bases between. This CDR3 spans 14 amino acids. Germline CDR1 reads LNHDA; CDR2 reads SQIVND (reference sequence). The CDR3 reads CASSIGSTTDTQYF. The DNA of the CDR3 is TGTGCCAGTAGTATCGGCTCGACCACAGATACGCAGTATTTT. Variable domain in full (rest from reference TRBV19 and TRBJ2-3): DGGITQSPKYLFRKEGQNVTLSCEQNLNHDAMYWYRQDPGQGLRLIYYSQIVNDFQKGDIAEGYSVSREKKESFPLTVTSAQKNPTAFYLCASSIGSTTDTQYFGPGTRLTVL.

The sample holds one count of this clone. V and J are TRBV6-5 and TRBJ1-5; TRBD1 aligns across 9 bases. From germline, CDR1 is MNHEY and CDR2 SVGAGI. V was pared by 7 bases and J by 7 bases, with 5 bases of the junction left unmatched. The CDR3 has 13 amino acids. The CDR3 is CASTRTGDQPQHF. The CDR3 bases are TGTGCCAGCACTAGGACAGGGGACCAGCCCCAGCATTTT.

The chain employs TRBV18 and TRBJ1-3, with 11 bases aligning to TRBD1. The CDR3 loop spans 16 amino acids. The trim removed 2 bases at V and 4 bases at J, leaving 4 bases unmatched. The germline V gene encodes CDR1 KGHSH and CDR2 LQKENI. The CDR3 coding sequence is TGTGCCAGCTCACCAGGACAGGGGGCATACGGAAACACCATATATTTT. It translates to CASSPGQGAYGNTIYF.

This sequence joins TRBV15 and TRBJ1-5; D uncertain. The CDR3 sequence is 15 residues long. Trimming removed 2 bases from V and 3 bases from J, with 11 bases in between. From germline, CDR1 is LNHNV and CDR2 YYDKDF (reference sequence). CDR3 bases: TGTGCCACCAGCAGACGTCTCGGGCCCAATCAGCCCCAGCATTTT. Translated, it gives CATSRRLGPNQPQHF.

The rearrangement uses TRBV7-9 and TRBJ2-7; a possible D gene is TRBD2 (6 bases). The germline CDR1 and CDR2 sequences are SEHNR and FQNEAQ (reference sequence). V lost 5 bases to trimming and J lost 1 base, with 12 bases between them. This CDR3 is built from 14 residues. The CDR3 loop is CASSAPGLSYEQYF. Here the CDR3 DNA reads TGTGCCAGCAGCGCCCCGGGACTTTCCTACGAGCAGTACTTC.

There are a few counts of this clone. Other nucleotide sequences in the sample specify the same CDR3. J is TRBJ2-1 and V is TRBV5-4, with 11 bases aligning to TRBD1. With 3 bases clipped from V and 3 bases from J, the junction kept 2 bases outside the gene matches. Germline values: CDR1 SGHNT, CDR2 YYREEE (reference sequence). This CDR3 comprises 15 residues. This CDR3 is CASSSGTGGYNEQFF. CDR3 coding DNA: TGTGCCAGCAGCTCCGGGACAGGGGGCTACAATGAGCAGTTCTTC.

The gene calls are TRBV5-4 and TRBJ2-2, with unresolved D. CDR3 length: 15 amino acids. The germline CDR1 and CDR2 sequences are SGHNT and YYREEE (reference sequence). V shed 3 bases and J shed 2 bases, with 11 bases lying between them. CDR3 nucleotide sequence: TGTGCCAGCAGCTCCCTAGACTCAAACACCGGGGAGCTGTTTTTT. This gives the protein CASSSLDSNTGELFF.

This clone appeared once. The chain is built from TRBV27 and TRBJ2-1; TRBD1 might be the D (5 bases). The V and J ends lost 7 bases and 9 bases respectively, with 16 bases between them. This CDR3 region has 13 residues. Germline V gene data show CDR1 as MNHEY and CDR2 as SMNVEV (reference sequence). DNA for the CDR3: TGTGCCAGCATCGATTTTGGGGCCAGTGAGCAGTTCTTC. Amino acids: CASIDFGASEQFF.

The V call is TRBV7-3, the J call TRBJ2-1; 8 bases line up with TRBD2. The V gene's germline CDR1 is SGHTA and CDR2 FQGTGA. J gave up 0 bases and V 4 bases, and 5 bases lay outside the gene matches. The length of the CDR3 is 16 residues. This chain's CDR3 is CASSSSLADSYNEQFF. The DNA for the CDR3 is TGTGCCAGCAGCTCGTCACTAGCGGACTCCTACAATGAGCAGTTCTTC.

The J gene is TRBJ2-2, the V gene TRBV7-7, with TRBD2 matching over 7 bases. CDR1 and CDR2 from the germline V gene are SSHAT and FNYEAQ (reference sequence). Germline trimming cut 2 bases from V and 5 bases from J; bases unmatched to any gene: 8. This CDR3 is 16 amino acids long. For the CDR3, the DNA is TGTGCCAGCAGCTTAAGCGGGACGGCGGTGACCGGGGAGCTGTTTTTT. It translates to CASSLSGTAVTGELFF.

This rearrangement joins TRBV5-6 to TRBJ1-1; D possibly corresponds to TRBD1 (6 bases). The CDR3 contains 16 residues. V lost 5 bases and J 5 bases, leaving 22 bases between the germline ends. The V gene's germline CDR1 is SGHDT and CDR2 YYEEEE. CDR3: CASSLTGTARGTEAFF. Here the CDR3 DNA reads TGTGCCAGCAGTCTAACCGGGACCGCAAGGGGGACTGAAGCTTTCTTT.

The chain recombines TRBV7-2 with TRBJ1-2; TRBD1 aligns across 9 bases. V lost 1 base and J lost 3; bases outside the gene matches: 6. The CDR3 runs 16 residues. Germline-derived CDR1 and CDR2 are SGHTA and FQGNSA. The CDR3 loop is CASSLGTGGADYGYTF. The DNA for the CDR3 is TGTGCCAGCAGCTTAGGTACAGGGGGCGCGGACTATGGCTACACCTTC.

This sequence joins TRBV4-3 and TRBJ2-7; possible D gene TRBD2, 6 bases. Trimming pared 1 base from V and 3 bases from J, leaving 13 bases between. Germline CDR1 and CDR2: LGHNA and YSLEER. There are 15 residues in the CDR3. This CDR3 is CASSQASGLGYEQYF. CDR3 bases: TGCGCCAGCAGCCAAGCTTCGGGACTCGGCTACGAGCAGTACTTC.

The rearrangement joins TRBV19 to TRBJ2-7; 7 bases match TRBD1. Germline V gene lookup returns CDR1 LNHDA and CDR2 SQIVND (reference sequence). The CDR3 has 13 amino acids. V lost 5 bases to trimming and J lost 2 bases; unmatched junction nucleotides: 3. The CDR3 DNA is TGTGCCAGTAGTCTAACAGGGGCCTACGAGCAGTACTTC. Translating gives CASSLTGAYEQYF.

The chain has TRBV11-2 and TRBJ1-5; 9 bases align to TRBD1. This CDR3 has 14 residues. The germline V gene encodes CDR1 SGHAT and CDR2 FQNNGV. Trimming at V came to 5 bases and at J to 4 bases, leaving 3 bases not matched to a gene. For the CDR3, the DNA is TGTGCCAGCAGCCAACAGGGGGCGAATCAGCCCCAGCATTTT. It translates to CASSQQGANQPQHF.

This sequence joins TRBV19 and TRBJ2-2; TRBD2 aligns across 15 bases. The CDR3 loop spans 16 amino acids. Per the germline V gene, CDR1 is LNHDA and CDR2 is SQIVND (reference sequence). The V segment lost 10 bases and the J segment 5 bases; nucleotides outside the gene matches: 8. As DNA, the CDR3 is TGTGCCATTTCCAAGGGACTAGCGGGAGGAACCGGGGAGCTGTTTTTT. Translation gives CAISKGLAGGTGELFF. The whole variable domain, filled in from reference TRBV19 and TRBJ2-2, reads DGGITQSPKYLFRKEGQNVTLSCEQNLNHDAMYWYRQDPGQGLRLIYYSQIVNDFQKGDIAEGYSVSREKKESFPLTVTSAQKNPTAFYLCAISKGLAGGTGELFFGEGSRLTVL.

The chain carries TRBV28 and TRBJ1-5, with 10 nucleotides matching TRBD1. Per the germline V gene, CDR1 is MDHEN and CDR2 is SYDVKM. V shed 8 bases and J 4 bases; nucleotides not matched to a gene: 2. This CDR3 comprises 13 residues. Here the CDR3 reads CASRDRGNQPQHF. The CDR3 DNA reads as TGTGCCAGCCGGGACAGGGGAAATCAGCCCCAGCATTTT.

This rearrangement joins TRBV7-9 to TRBJ2-7, with 11 positions matching TRBD2. The germline CDR1 and CDR2 sequences are SEHNR and FQNEAQ (reference sequence). V lost 2 bases, J lost 2 bases, and 8 bases stayed unmatched. The CDR3 sequence is 17 residues long. The CDR3: CASSLSLAGDFTYEQYF. CDR3 in DNA: TGTGCCAGCAGCTTATCACTAGCGGGAGACTTCACCTACGAGCAGTACTTC.

Concerning this clone itself: Other DNA sequences in this sample translate to the same CDR3. This rearrangement joins TRBV18 to TRBJ2-7; 9 bases match TRBD2. The germline CDR1 and CDR2 sequences are KGHSH and LQKENI. This CDR3 comprises 14 residues. After removal of 6 bases from V and 0 bases from J, the junction contained 3 bases not matched to a gene. Written as DNA, the CDR3 is TGTGCCAGCTCGCCTAGCGGGGTCTCCTACGAGCAGTACTTC. This translates into CASSPSGVSYEQYF. Drawing the rest from reference TRBV18 and TRBJ2-7, the complete variable domain is NAGVMQNPRHLVRRRGQEARLRCSPMKGHSHVYWYRQLPEEGLKFMVYLQKENIIDESGMPKERFSAEFPKEGPSILRIQQVVRGDSAAYFCASSPSGVSYEQYFGPGTRLTVT.